This TCR beta chain was found in a study of blood T cell repertoires in COVID-19. Across the whole study: Donors in the United States, Italy and Spain gave samples during acute or convalescent COVID-19. The analysed material was cDNA or gDNA that came from T cells, B-cell-depleted T cells, or PBMCs.

Note on this clone: In the same sample, other DNA sequences code for this CDR3.

V was cut by 0 bases and J by 7 bases, with 8 bases left in between. The CDR3 extends over 12 amino acids. Germline V CDR1 and CDR2: SGHRS, YFSETQ. As processed by the authors: Estimated nucleated cell counts came from reference gene primer amplification. The method was immunoSEQ multiplex PCR; TCRdb's version includes in-frame clones alone and lacks a portion of them. D and trimming were read from the DNA, whereas the V and J calls and clone size are those reported in that table. The sample holds about 380,000 clones, about four fifths seen once. The receptor was isolated from a human donor with acute or convalescent COVID-19. The donor label of this sample is uncertain. Sequencing used peripheral blood. This rearrangement joins TRBV5-1 to TRBJ2-7; D is perhaps TRBD2 (5 bases). The CDR3 spells CASSLGRGEQYF. CDR3 DNA sequence: TGCGCCAGCAGCTTGGGTAGAGGGGAGCAGTACTTC.